This T cell receptor (beta chain) emerged from a study of blood T cell repertoires in COVID-19. On the study more broadly: There were acute and convalescent COVID-19 samples, and they came from the United States, Italy and Spain. In each case, the material was cDNA or gDNA derived from T cells, B-cell-depleted T cells, or PBMCs.

From germline, CDR1 is SGHTA and CDR2 FQGNSA. The CDR3 has 15 residues. V lost 5 bases and J lost 4; bases outside the gene matches: 8. The participants were between about 18 and 100 years old and came from 24 US areas. In Cohort 3, a recovered donor had either two negative PCRs, clearance, or symptom resolution. The repertoire was sequenced with immunoSEQ multiplex PCR; TCRdb's copy has only in-frame clones and lacks some. The data show 490,000 or so clones, with 88% seen just once and 1.5% to 2% held by the top ten. Sequencing was carried out using PBMCs or T cells enriched from blood (not recorded which). The V call is TRBV7-2, the J call TRBJ1-2; 9 bases match TRBD1. This TCR was sampled from a woman between 40 and 55 years old who had recovered from COVID-19. The CDR3 sequence: CASSKDRGNPYGYTF. DNA for the CDR3: TGTGCCAGCAGCAAGGACAGGGGAAACCCCTATGGCTACACCTTC.